This paragraph covers one T cell receptor beta chain sequence. Trimming removed 2 bases from V and 3 bases from J; junction bases left unmatched: 4. Germline-derived CDR1 and CDR2 are GTSNPN and SVGIG (reference sequence). The CDR3 totals 13 residues. The source of the sample is a study of control samples from healthy donors and cancer patients. The method was immunoSEQ multiplex PCR; TCRdb's version includes in-frame clones alone and lacks a portion of them. The sample includes 85,000 to 100,000 clones, approximately 93% seen only once; the top ten take approximately 8%. The specimen sequenced was blood. The sequence came from a man younger than 30 in good health. This chain uses TRBV30 with TRBJ2-7; 7 bases match TRBD1. Here the CDR3 reads CAWSRQGIYEQYF. In nucleotides, the CDR3 is TGTGCCTGGAGTCGACAGGGAATCTACGAGCAGTACTTC.